These 25 T cell receptor beta chains originate from one sample sequenced in a study of cytomegalovirus exposure and HLA in healthy donors. The PCR employed 60 Vbeta primers together with 13 Jbeta primers. Here immunoSEQ multiplex PCR was the method, and the copy in TCRdb shows in-frame clones only, minus some. Among about 180,000 clones listed, approximately 78% were seen once. Source material: PBMCs. The origin of the receptors is a human donor in good health.

This chain joins TRBV15 and TRBJ1-5; no definite D call. V was cut by 0 bases and J by 1 base, with 19 bases left in between. CDR1 and CDR2 from the germline V gene are LNHNV and YYDKDF (reference sequence). The CDR3 contains 19 residues. CDR3 nucleotides: TGTGCCACCAGCAGAGATCTGGCTAGGGCGGACTTGAGCAATCAGCCCCAGCATTTT. Translated: CATSRDLARADLSNQPQHF.

This rearrangement joins TRBV5-1 to TRBJ2-7; 10 positions agree with TRBD1. J lost 5 bases, V lost 2 bases, and 7 bases had no gene match. Per the germline V gene, CDR1 is SGHRS and CDR2 is YFSETQ. There are 15 residues in the CDR3. The CDR3 DNA is TGCGCCAGCAGCTTCAGGGGACAGGGGTTCGACGAGCAGTACTTC. It specifies CASSFRGQGFDEQYF.

The rearrangement uses TRBV7-2 and TRBJ2-7; possibly TRBD2 for D (5 bases). The V gene lost 1 base and the J gene lost 3 bases, with 13 bases spanning the gap. The CDR3 is 15 amino acids. The germline CDR1 and CDR2 sequences are SGHTA and FQGNSA. In DNA form, the CDR3 reads TGTGCCAGCAGCTTAGGGCCCGGCGGGCACTACGAGCAGTACTTC. It codes for CASSLGPGGHYEQYF.

V and J are TRBV5-1 and TRBJ2-7; no clear D. V was cut by 0 bases and J by 1 base, with 5 bases left in between. There are 13 residues in the CDR3. Germline V lookup: CDR1 SGHRS, CDR2 YFSETQ. DNA of the CDR3: TGCGCCAGCAGCTTGGCACTTTCCTACGAGCAGTACTTC. It encodes CASSLALSYEQYF. Full variable domain (rest looked up from reference TRBV5-1 and TRBJ2-7): KAGVTQTPRYLIKTRGQQVTLSCSPISGHRSVSWYQQTPGQGLQFLFEYFSETQRNKGNFPGRFSGRQFSNSRSEMNVSTLELGDSALYLCASSLALSYEQYFGPGTRLTVT.

As concerns this clone: The conserved phenylalanine or tryptophan normally closing the CDR3 is absent here, so this likely arose from a read error. The DNA is left out, because the CDR3 cannot be placed on it with certainty; the CDR3 is given as TCRdb lists it. This sequence joins TRBV23-1 and TRBJ2-7; the table names TRBD1, a call not compared with the DNA. TRBV23-1 is an ORF, and what it does is uncertain. The CDR3 comprises 10 residues, both ends counted. The CDR3 spells CASSRQGPPP.

The V call is TRBV6-6, the J call TRBJ1-1; D ambiguous. Germline CDR1 MNHNY, CDR2 SVGAGI (reference sequence). There are 15 residues in the CDR3. The V and J ends lost 4 bases and 0 bases respectively, with 12 bases between them. The CDR3 reads CASSSIPNLNTEAFF. The CDR3 DNA is TGTGCCAGCAGTTCAATTCCGAACTTGAACACTGAAGCTTTCTTT.

This sequence joins TRBV5-1 and TRBJ1-6; maybe TRBD1 (5 bases). In germline, CDR1 is SGHRS, CDR2 YFSETQ. The CDR3 totals 15 residues. Trimming cost V 3 bases and J 9 bases, with 16 bases left between them. CDR3: CASSSGVSSSSPLHF. CDR3 in DNA: TGCGCCAGCAGCTCGGGGGTCAGTTCAAGTTCACCCCTCCACTTT.

The V gene is TRBV20-1, the J gene TRBJ2-7, with D possibly TRBD2 on 6 matching bases. This CDR3 has 11 amino acids. The germline V and J ends were trimmed by 3 bases and 10 bases, with 13 bases remaining between them. Germline V lookup: CDR1 DFQATT, CDR2 SNEGSKA (reference sequence). Here the CDR3 DNA reads TGCAGTGCTAGTTTCGGGAGAGCTCAGTACTTC. It encodes CSASFGRAQYF.

This sequence joins TRBV29-1 and TRBJ2-5; D perhaps matches TRBD2 (6 bases). Matching the DNA end better, TRBJ2-7 makes the J call doubtful. This CDR3 is built from 15 residues. Per the germline V gene, CDR1 is SQVTM and CDR2 is ANQGSEA. The CDR3 DNA follows: TGCAGCGTTGAAGGGGCAGTGACTAGTCCCTACGAGCAGTACTTC. It yields the protein CSVEGAVTSPYEQYF.

The chain uses TRBV11-3 and TRBJ2-1; the match to TRBD1 covers 11 bases. With V trimmed by 0 bases and J by 6 bases, 1 base remained unmatched. CDR3 length: 15 residues. Germline lookup yields CDR1 SGHNT and CDR2 YENEEA. CDR3 sequence (DNA): TGTGCCAGCAGCTTAGATGGGACAGGGGGCAATGAGCAGTTCTTC. This codes for CASSLDGTGGNEQFF.

On this clone: A junction boundary mismatches the germline segment, possibly from a read error. The rearrangement links TRBV7-7 to TRBJ2-2; 9 bases map to TRBD1. CDR3 size: 17 residues. The germline gives CDR1 SSHAT, CDR2 FNYEAQ (reference sequence). CDR3 sequence (DNA): TGTGCTAGCAGCTTAGATGGGACAGGGTCTACCACCGGGGAGCTGTTTTTT. This encodes CASSLDGTGSTTGELFF.

This clone was picked up a small number of times. The chain is built from TRBV2 and TRBJ1-5; 10 nucleotides match TRBD1. Germline V gives CDR1 SNHLY, CDR2 FYNNEI. This CDR3 region has 16 residues. J lost 7 bases, V lost 6 bases, and 12 bases had no gene match. CDR3 sequence: CASSKDRGSEGQPQHF. In DNA, the CDR3 is TGTGCCAGCAGCAAGGACAGGGGGTCGGAGGGACAGCCCCAGCATTTT.

Regarding this clone: A junction end diverges from the germline sequence, so it may reflect a read error. The sample holds other DNA sequences that translate to the same CDR3. The gene calls are TRBV6-5 and TRBJ1-1; possibly TRBD1 for D (6 bases). CDR1 is MNHEY and CDR2 is SVGAGI in the germline V gene. The CDR3 has 13 residues. As DNA, the CDR3 is TGTGCCAGCAGTTCAACAGGGAACACTGAAGCCTTCTTT. It is translated as CASSSTGNTEAFF.

The V and J genes are TRBV27 and TRBJ1-6; weak D call: TRBD1 (6 bases). The CDR3 covers 14 residues. Trimming pared 7 bases from V and 12 bases from J, leaving 19 bases between. The germline gives CDR1 MNHEY, CDR2 SMNVEV (reference sequence). The CDR3 is CASKLTGRSGPLHF. The CDR3 DNA is TGTGCCAGCAAATTGACAGGTCGCTCGGGACCCCTCCACTTT.

The CDR3 DNA sequence: TGTGCCATCATGCGAAACGAGAACACTGAAGCTTTCTTT. This codes for CAIMRNENTEAFF. The rearrangement links TRBV10-3 to TRBJ1-1; D ambiguous. CDR3 length equals 13 residues. Looked up from germline, CDR1 is ENHRY and CDR2 is SYGVKD. The V and J ends lost 7 bases and 1 base respectively, with 10 bases between them.

The rearrangement links TRBV5-1 to TRBJ1-1; 7 bases map to TRBD1. CDR3 length equals 16 residues. Germline CDR1 SGHRS, CDR2 YFSETQ. V was clipped by 0 bases and J by 4 bases; unmatched bases: 9. The CDR3 is CASSLGSGGLTTEAFF. For the CDR3, the DNA is TGCGCCAGCAGCTTGGGATCAGGGGGATTAACCACTGAAGCTTTCTTT.

The chain uses TRBV5-1 and TRBJ1-2; D is ambiguous. Germline CDR1 SGHRS, CDR2 YFSETQ. V was shortened by 4 bases and J by 5 bases, with 15 bases between the two germline ends. The CDR3 loop spans 14 amino acids. The CDR3 loop reads CASSPEGHGYGYTF. CDR3 in DNA: TGCGCCAGCAGCCCCGAGGGCCACGGATATGGCTACACCTTC.

The chain combines TRBV9 with TRBJ1-2; 9 nucleotides line up with TRBD1. Germline assignment: CDR1 SGDLS and CDR2 YYNGEE. The CDR3 runs 14 residues. After removal of 3 bases from V and 6 bases from J, the junction contained 6 bases not matched to a gene. Here the CDR3 DNA reads TGTGCCAGCAGCGAGGGGACAGGGAGGCATGGCTACACCTTC. Encoded protein: CASSEGTGRHGYTF.

V usage is TRBV7-8 and J usage is TRBJ2-7; no reliable D call. The CDR3 is made up of 12 amino acids. V was trimmed by 6 bases and J by 13 bases, leaving 19 bases between them. Germline CDR1 SGHVS, CDR2 FQNEAQ. CDR3 coding DNA: TGTGCCAGCAGTCAATCCGGTTCCAGGCTATACTTC. This encodes CASSQSGSRLYF.

V usage is TRBV27 and J usage is TRBJ2-2; D is ambiguous. The CDR3 is 18 residues long. The germline V gene has CDR1 MNHEY and CDR2 SMNVEV (reference sequence). Trimming removed 1 base at V and 5 bases at J, with 20 bases between. CDR3 in amino acids: CASSLFSGYMSETGELFF. The CDR3 nucleotides are TGTGCCAGCAGTTTATTTTCCGGGTACATGTCGGAGACCGGGGAGCTGTTTTTT.

The gene calls are TRBV30 and TRBJ2-6; 8 nucleotides agree with TRBD1. The CDR3 covers 14 residues. Trimming cost V 3 bases and J 3 bases; bases outside gene matches: 1. Germline CDR1 GTSNPN, CDR2 SVGIG (reference sequence). The CDR3 reads CAWRTGVGANVLTF. DNA for the CDR3: TGTGCCTGGAGGACAGGGGTTGGGGCCAACGTCCTGACTTTC.

The chain recombines TRBV6-5 with TRBJ1-5; no clear D gene. This CDR3 has 14 residues. The germline V and J ends were trimmed by 6 bases and 5 bases, with 14 bases remaining between them. Per the germline V gene, CDR1 is MNHEY and CDR2 is SVGAGI. Here the CDR3 DNA reads TGTGCCAGCAGCTCCCTTCCGGCGGATCAGCCCCAGCATTTT. Its translation: CASSSLPADQPQHF.

This clone turned up a few times. The chain is built from TRBV7-6 and TRBJ1-5; D is uncertain. Germline V lookup: CDR1 SGHVS, CDR2 FNYEAQ. This CDR3 contains 14 residues. V shed 3 bases and J shed 6 bases, with 12 bases lying between them. The CDR3 here is CASSLAGSGQPQHF. CDR3 DNA: TGTGCCAGCAGCTTGGCAGGATCCGGTCAGCCCCAGCATTTT. The full variable domain, its missing parts supplied by reference TRBV7-6 and TRBJ1-5, is GAGVSQSPRYKVTKRGQDVALRCDPISGHVSLYWYRQALGQGPEFLTYFNYEAQQDKSGLPNDRFSAERPEGSISTLTIQRTEQRDSAMYRCASSLAGSGQPQHFGDGTRLSIL.

The chain has TRBV6-1 and TRBJ2-3; D uncertain. CDR3 length: 13 residues. The germline gives CDR1 MNHNS, CDR2 SASEGT. V shed 10 bases and J shed 6 bases, with 17 bases lying between them. The CDR3 DNA follows: TGTGCCACCACTTTCAGGCACTCGGATACGCAGTATTTT. As protein: CATTFRHSDTQYF.

The V call is TRBV19, the J call TRBJ2-2; 11 bases align to TRBD1. The CDR3 runs 15 residues. After removal of 3 bases from V and 6 bases from J, the junction contained 3 bases not matched to a gene. Germline V gene sequence: CDR1 LNHDA, CDR2 SQIVND (reference sequence). The CDR3, as DNA: TGTGCCAGTAGTATTCGGACAGGGGGCCCCGGGGAGCTGTTTTTT. Protein sequence: CASSIRTGGPGELFF.